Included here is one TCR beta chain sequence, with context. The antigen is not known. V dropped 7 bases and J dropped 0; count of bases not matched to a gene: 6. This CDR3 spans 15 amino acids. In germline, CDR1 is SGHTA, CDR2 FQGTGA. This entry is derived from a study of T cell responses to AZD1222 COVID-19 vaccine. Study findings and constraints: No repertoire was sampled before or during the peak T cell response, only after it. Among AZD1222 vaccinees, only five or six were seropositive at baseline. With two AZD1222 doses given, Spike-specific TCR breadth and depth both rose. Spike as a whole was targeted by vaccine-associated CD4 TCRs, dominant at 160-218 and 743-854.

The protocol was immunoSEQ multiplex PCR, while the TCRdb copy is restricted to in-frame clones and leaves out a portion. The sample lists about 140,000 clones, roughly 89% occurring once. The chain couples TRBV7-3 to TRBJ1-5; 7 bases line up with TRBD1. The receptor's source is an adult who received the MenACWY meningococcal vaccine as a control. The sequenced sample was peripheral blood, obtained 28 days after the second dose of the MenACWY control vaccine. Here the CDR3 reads CASNRGGNSNQPQHF. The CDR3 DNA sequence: TGTGCCAGCAACAGGGGTGGAAATAGCAATCAGCCCCAGCATTTT.